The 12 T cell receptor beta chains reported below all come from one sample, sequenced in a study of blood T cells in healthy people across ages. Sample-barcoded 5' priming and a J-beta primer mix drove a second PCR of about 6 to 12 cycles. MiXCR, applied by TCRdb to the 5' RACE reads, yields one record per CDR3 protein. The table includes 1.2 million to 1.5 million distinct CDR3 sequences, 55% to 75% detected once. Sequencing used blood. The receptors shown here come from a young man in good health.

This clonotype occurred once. The CDR3 DNA reads TGTGCCAGCAGCTACCACATGGGGAGAGAAGTTACCCGGCACGGACTAGATACGCAGTATTTT. Translating gives CASSYHMGREVTRHGLDTQYF. This rearrangement joins TRBV13 to TRBJ2-3; D perhaps matches TRBD2 (5 bases). Germline V gene lookup returns CDR1 PRHDT and CDR2 FYEKMQ (reference sequence). This CDR3 spans 21 amino acids. Trimming cost V 4 bases and J 5 bases, with 34 bases left between them. Together with reference TRBV13 and TRBJ2-3, the CDR3 gives the full variable domain: AAGVIQSPRHLIKEKRETATLKCYPIPRHDTVYWYQQGPGQDPQFLISFYEKMQSDKGSIPDRFSAQQFSDYHSELNMSSLELGDSALYFCASSYHMGREVTRHGLDTQYFGPGTRLTVL.

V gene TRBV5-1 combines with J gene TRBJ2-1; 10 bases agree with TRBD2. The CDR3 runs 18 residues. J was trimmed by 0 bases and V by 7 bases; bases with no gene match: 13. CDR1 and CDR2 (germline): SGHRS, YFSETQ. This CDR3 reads CASGRLAGEWSSYNEQFF. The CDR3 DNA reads TGCGCCAGCGGGCGGCTAGCGGGAGAATGGAGCTCCTACAATGAGCAGTTCTTC.

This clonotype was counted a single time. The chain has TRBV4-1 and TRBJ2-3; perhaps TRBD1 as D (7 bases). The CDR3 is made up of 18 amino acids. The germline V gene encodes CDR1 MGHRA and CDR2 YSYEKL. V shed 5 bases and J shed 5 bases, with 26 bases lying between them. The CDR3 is CASSFPRSGGGRGDTQYF. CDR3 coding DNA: TGCGCCAGCAGCTTCCCAAGGAGTGGAGGGGGCCGAGGAGATACGCAGTATTTT.

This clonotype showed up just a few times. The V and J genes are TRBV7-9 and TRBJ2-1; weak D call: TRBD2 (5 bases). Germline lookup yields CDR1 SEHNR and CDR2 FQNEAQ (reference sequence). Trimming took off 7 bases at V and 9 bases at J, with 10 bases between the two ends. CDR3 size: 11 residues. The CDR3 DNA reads TGTGCCAGCAACGGGAAGGGTGAGCAGTTCTTC. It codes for CASNGKGEQFF.

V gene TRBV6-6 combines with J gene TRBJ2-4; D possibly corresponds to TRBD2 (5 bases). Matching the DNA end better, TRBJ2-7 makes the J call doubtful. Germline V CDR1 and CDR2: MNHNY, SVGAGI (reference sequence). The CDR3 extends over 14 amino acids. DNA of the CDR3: TGTGCCAGCAGTTACCTGGTAACTAGCTACGAGCAGTACTTC. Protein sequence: CASSYLVTSYEQYF.

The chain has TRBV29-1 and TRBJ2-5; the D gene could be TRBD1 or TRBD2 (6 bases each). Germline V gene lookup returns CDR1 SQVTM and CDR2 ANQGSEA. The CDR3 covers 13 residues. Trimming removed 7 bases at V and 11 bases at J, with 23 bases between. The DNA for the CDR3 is TGCAGCGCGCGCGGGACGGGGGACAATGAGCAGTACTTC. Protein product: CSARGTGDNEQYF.

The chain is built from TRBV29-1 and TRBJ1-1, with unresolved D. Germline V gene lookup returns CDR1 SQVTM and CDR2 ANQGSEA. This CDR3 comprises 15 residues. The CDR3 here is CSAHLESDMNTEAFF. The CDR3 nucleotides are TGCAGTGCTCACCTTGAATCTGACATGAACACTGAAGCTTTCTTT.

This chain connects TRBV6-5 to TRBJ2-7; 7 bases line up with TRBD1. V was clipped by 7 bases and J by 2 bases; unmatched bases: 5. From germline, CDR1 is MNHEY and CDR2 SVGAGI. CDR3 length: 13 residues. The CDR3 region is CASTPGQPYEQYF. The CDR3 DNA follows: TGTGCCAGCACCCCGGGACAGCCCTACGAGCAGTACTTC.

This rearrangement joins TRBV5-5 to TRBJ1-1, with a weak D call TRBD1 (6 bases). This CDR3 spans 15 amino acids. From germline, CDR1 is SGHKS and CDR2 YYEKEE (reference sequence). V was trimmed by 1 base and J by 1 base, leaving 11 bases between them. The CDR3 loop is CASSLTGTSNTEAFF. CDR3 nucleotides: TGTGCCAGCAGCTTGACCGGGACATCGAACACTGAAGCTTTCTTT.

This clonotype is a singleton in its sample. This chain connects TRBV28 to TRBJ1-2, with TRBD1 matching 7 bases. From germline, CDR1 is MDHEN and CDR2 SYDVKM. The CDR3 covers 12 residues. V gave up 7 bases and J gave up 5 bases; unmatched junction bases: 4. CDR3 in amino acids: CASTTGAYGYTF. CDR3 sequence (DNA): TGTGCCAGCACCACAGGGGCGTATGGCTACACCTTC.

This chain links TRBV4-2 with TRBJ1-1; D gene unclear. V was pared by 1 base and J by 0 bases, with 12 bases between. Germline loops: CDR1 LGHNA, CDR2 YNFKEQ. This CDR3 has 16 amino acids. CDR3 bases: TGTGCCAGCAGCCAAGCATTGCAAATGATGAACACTGAAGCTTTCTTT. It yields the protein CASSQALQMMNTEAFF.

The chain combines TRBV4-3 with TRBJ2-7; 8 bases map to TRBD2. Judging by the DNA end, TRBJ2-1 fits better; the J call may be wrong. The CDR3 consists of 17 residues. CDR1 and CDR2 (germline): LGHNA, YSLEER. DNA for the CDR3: TGCGCCAGCAGCCAAGTTGTAAGCGGGGGCGCTAGCTATCAGCAGTTCTTC. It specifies CASSQVVSGGASYQQFF.